The rows below give T cell receptor beta chains drawn from one sample of a study of breast tumors, draining lymph nodes, adjacent tissues. MiXCR, run by TCRdb on the multiplex PCR reads, gives a single entry per CDR3 protein. This sample has 150,000 to 250,000 distinct CDR3 sequences, with roughly 31% found just once. What was sequenced was axillary lymph node tissue. The source is a female donor with breast cancer. Some clones in this sample may be carry-over from other donors' samples. The CDR3 runs from the conserved cysteine through the conserved F or W. The D gene is left open where the match is weak. Expanded clones get a size class; other rows say once, few or many, or leave the size out.

cdr3_length: 15
j_call: TRBJ1-1
v_call: TRBV25-1
clone_size: few
d_call: TRBD1
cdr3_nt: TGTGCCAGCAGTGCCGGACAGGGGGCGAACACTGAAGCTTTCTTT
cdr3_aa: CASSAGQGANTEAFF

cdr3_length: 14
j_call: TRBJ1-2
v_call: TRBV19
clone_size: NA
d_call: TRBD1
cdr3_nt: TGTGCCAGTAGTACCCCGGGACAGGGTGGTGGCTACACCTTC
cdr3_aa: CASSTPGQGGGYTF

cdr3_length: 15
j_call: TRBJ2-5
v_call: TRBV19
clone_size: many
d_call: TRBD2
cdr3_nt: TGTGCCAGTAGTAAGGGACTAGCGGGCCAAGAGACCCAGTACTTC
cdr3_aa: CASSKGLAGQETQYF

cdr3_length: 17
j_call: TRBJ2-7
v_call: TRBV20-1
clone_size: many
d_call: TRBD2
cdr3_nt: TGCAGTGCCTTACCACCCACTTGGACTAGCGGGAGGGCTAAGCAGTACTTC
cdr3_aa: CSALPPTWTSGRAKQYF

cdr3_length: 15
j_call: TRBJ2-4
v_call: TRBV7-2
clone_size: NA
d_call: NA
cdr3_nt: TGTGCCAGCAGCTTAGGGGTAGCGGTAGGAAACATTCAGTACTTC
cdr3_aa: CASSLGVAVGNIQYF

cdr3_length: 13
j_call: TRBJ2-3
v_call: TRBV7-2
clone_size: many
d_call: NA
cdr3_nt: TGTGCCAGCAGCTTATCGGGCACAGATACGCAGTATTTT
cdr3_aa: CASSLSGTDTQYF

cdr3_length: 15
j_call: TRBJ2-6
v_call: TRBV10-2
clone_size: NA
d_call: NA
cdr3_nt: TGCGCCAGCAGTGACGGGGGATCTGGGGCCAACGTCCTGACTTTC
cdr3_aa: CASSDGGSGANVLTF

cdr3_length: 16
j_call: TRBJ1-4
v_call: TRBV27
clone_size: NA
d_call: TRBD1
cdr3_nt: TGTGCCAGCAGTCCCTTACCCGGGACAGGGGAAGAAAAACTGTTTTTT
cdr3_aa: CASSPLPGTGEEKLFF

cdr3_length: 14
j_call: TRBJ2-7
v_call: TRBV2
clone_size: many
d_call: TRBD1
cdr3_nt: TGTGCCAGCAGTGAACAGGGACAGTCCTACGAGCAGTACTTC
cdr3_aa: CASSEQGQSYEQYF

cdr3_length: 11
j_call: TRBJ1-1
v_call: TRBV30
clone_size: NA
d_call: NA
cdr3_nt: TGTGCCTGGAGTGAGTACACTGAAGCTTTCTTT
cdr3_aa: CAWSEYTEAFF

cdr3_length: 15
j_call: TRBJ1-2
v_call: TRBV3-1
clone_size: many
d_call: TRBD1
cdr3_nt: TGTGCCAGCAGCCACGCGGACAGGGAGGGGTATGGCTACACCTTC
cdr3_aa: CASSHADREGYGYTF

cdr3_length: 13
j_call: TRBJ2-5
v_call: TRBV6-2/TRBV6-3
clone_size: few
d_call: NA
cdr3_nt: TGTGCCAGCAGAAAGTCGGTTCAAGAGACCCAGTACTTC
cdr3_aa: CASRKSVQETQYF

cdr3_length: 15
j_call: TRBJ2-7
v_call: TRBV7-9
clone_size: many
d_call: TRBD2
cdr3_nt: TGTGCCAGCAGCCCCCGGACTAGCGGGAGTGGGGAGCAGTACTTC
cdr3_aa: CASSPRTSGSGEQYF

cdr3_length: 13
j_call: TRBJ1-1
v_call: TRBV20-1
clone_size: many
d_call: NA
cdr3_nt: TGCAGTGCTAGGTACAGGGAAGGGACTGAAGCTTTCTTT
cdr3_aa: CSARYREGTEAFF

cdr3_length: 13
j_call: TRBJ1-2
v_call: TRBV7-6
clone_size: many
d_call: NA
cdr3_nt: TGTGCCAGCAGCTTAGGGCGGGGCTATGGCTACACCTTC
cdr3_aa: CASSLGRGYGYTF

cdr3_length: 15
j_call: TRBJ2-1
v_call: TRBV6-2/TRBV6-3
clone_size: NA
d_call: NA
cdr3_nt: TGTGCCAGCAGTCTTCGGCAGGATTCCTACAATGAGCAGTTCTTC
cdr3_aa: CASSLRQDSYNEQFF

cdr3_length: 15
j_call: TRBJ2-7
v_call: TRBV20-1
clone_size: many
d_call: TRBD2
cdr3_nt: TGCAGTGCTAGAGAGGAGCGGGGGGTGTCATACGAGCAGTACTTC
cdr3_aa: CSAREERGVSYEQYF

cdr3_length: 13
j_call: TRBJ2-3
v_call: TRBV7-2
clone_size: many
d_call: NA
cdr3_nt: TGTGCCAGCAGCGCCGGGGACGCAGATACGCAGTATTTT
cdr3_aa: CASSAGDADTQYF

cdr3_length: 14
j_call: TRBJ2-7
v_call: TRBV19
clone_size: NA
d_call: NA
cdr3_nt: TGTGCCAGTAGTCCCTCGGGACAAGGAGGAGAGCAGTACTTC
cdr3_aa: CASSPSGQGGEQYF

cdr3_length: 12
j_call: TRBJ1-5
v_call: TRBV20-1
clone_size: NA
d_call: NA
cdr3_nt: TGCAGTGCAGGGTACAGCAATCAGCCCCAGCATTTT
cdr3_aa: CSAGYSNQPQHF

cdr3_length: 17
j_call: TRBJ1-1
v_call: TRBV15
clone_size: NA
d_call: NA
cdr3_nt: TGTGCCACCAGCAGAGGGGGAACAGTTCCATGGGGCACTGAAGCTTTCTTT
cdr3_aa: CATSRGGTVPWGTEAFF

cdr3_length: 15
j_call: TRBJ2-3
v_call: TRBV12-3/TRBV12-4
clone_size: many
d_call: TRBD1
cdr3_nt: TGTGCCAGCAGTTCCGGACAGGGGCTCACAGATACGCAGTATTTT
cdr3_aa: CASSSGQGLTDTQYF

cdr3_length: 14
j_call: TRBJ1-3
v_call: TRBV19
clone_size: many
d_call: TRBD1
cdr3_nt: TGTGCCAGTGTCAACACAGGGGGTGGAAACACCATATATTTT
cdr3_aa: CASVNTGGGNTIYF

cdr3_length: 12
j_call: TRBJ2-3
v_call: TRBV29-1
clone_size: many
d_call: NA
cdr3_nt: TGCAGCGTTGAGGATCTAGGGGATACGCAGTATTTT
cdr3_aa: CSVEDLGDTQYF